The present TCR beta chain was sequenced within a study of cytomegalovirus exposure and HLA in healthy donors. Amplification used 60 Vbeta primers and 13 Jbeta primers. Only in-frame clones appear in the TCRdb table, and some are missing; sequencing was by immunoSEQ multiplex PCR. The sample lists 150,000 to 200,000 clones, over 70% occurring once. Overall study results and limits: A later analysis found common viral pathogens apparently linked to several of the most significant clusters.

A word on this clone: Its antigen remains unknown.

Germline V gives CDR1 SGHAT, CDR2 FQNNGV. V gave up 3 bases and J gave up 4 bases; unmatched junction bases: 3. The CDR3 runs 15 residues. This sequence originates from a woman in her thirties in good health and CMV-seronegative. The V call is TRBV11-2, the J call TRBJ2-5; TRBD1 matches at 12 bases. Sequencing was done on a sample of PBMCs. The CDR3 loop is CASSLGDRGRETQYF. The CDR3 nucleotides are TGTGCCAGCAGCTTGGGGGACAGGGGGCGAGAGACCCAGTACTTC.